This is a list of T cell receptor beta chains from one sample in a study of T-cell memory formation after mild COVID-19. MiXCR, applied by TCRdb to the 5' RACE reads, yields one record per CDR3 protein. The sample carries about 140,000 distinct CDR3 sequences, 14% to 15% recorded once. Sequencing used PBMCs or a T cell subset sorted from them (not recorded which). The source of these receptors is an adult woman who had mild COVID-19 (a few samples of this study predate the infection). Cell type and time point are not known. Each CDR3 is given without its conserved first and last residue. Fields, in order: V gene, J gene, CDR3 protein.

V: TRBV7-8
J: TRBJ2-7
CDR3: ASTALDLGLSSYEQY

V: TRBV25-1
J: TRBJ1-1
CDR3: ASSAGLHTEAF

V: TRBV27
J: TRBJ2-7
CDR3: ASSPTGLAGGPYEQY

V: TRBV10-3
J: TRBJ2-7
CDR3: AISPGSSYEQY

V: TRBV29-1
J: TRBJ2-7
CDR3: SVERQGTITYEQY

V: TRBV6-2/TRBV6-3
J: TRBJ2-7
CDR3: ASSYVTQTNSYEQY

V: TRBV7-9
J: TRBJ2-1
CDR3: ASSSPADNEQF

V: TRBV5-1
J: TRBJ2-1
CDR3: ASRLPGDNEQF

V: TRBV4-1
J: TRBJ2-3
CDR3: ASSLLASGGAGDTQY

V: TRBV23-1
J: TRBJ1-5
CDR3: ASSQESNQPQH

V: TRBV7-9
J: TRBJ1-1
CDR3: ASSLPVGGPTEAF

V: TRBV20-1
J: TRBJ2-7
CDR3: SARDRDRAQYEQY

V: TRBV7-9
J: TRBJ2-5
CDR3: ASYIPQGAYQETQY

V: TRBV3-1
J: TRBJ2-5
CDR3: ASSQGGEAGGGETQY

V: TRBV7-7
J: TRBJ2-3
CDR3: ASSQRMADTQY

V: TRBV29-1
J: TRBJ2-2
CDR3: SVEDDRAPRAGELF

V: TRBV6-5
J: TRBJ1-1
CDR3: ASSYVDVGQGAF

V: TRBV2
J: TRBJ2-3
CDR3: ASSEGIAGGPDTQY

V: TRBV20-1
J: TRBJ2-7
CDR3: SVGSPYEQY

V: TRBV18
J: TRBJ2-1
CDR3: ASSIRPASEQF

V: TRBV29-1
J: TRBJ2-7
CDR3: SVLVTASYEQY

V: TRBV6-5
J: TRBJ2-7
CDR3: ASGTYEQY

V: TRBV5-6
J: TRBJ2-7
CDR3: ASSLGWGNYEQY

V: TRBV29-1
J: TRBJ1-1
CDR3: AGEGNTEAF

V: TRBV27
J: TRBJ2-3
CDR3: ASSLGDRGMDTQY

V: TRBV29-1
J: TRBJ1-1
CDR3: SVKTVVNTEAF

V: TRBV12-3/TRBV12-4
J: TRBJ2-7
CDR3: ASRIGTENSYEQY

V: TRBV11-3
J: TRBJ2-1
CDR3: ASSSHLLAGVADEQF

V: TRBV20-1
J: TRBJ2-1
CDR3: SASGHQDYNEQF

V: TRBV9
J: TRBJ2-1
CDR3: ASSVNRDRGQNEQF

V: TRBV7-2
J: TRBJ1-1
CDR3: ASKTGQGNTEAF

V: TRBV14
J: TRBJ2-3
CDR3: ASSQGPSTRGITDTQY

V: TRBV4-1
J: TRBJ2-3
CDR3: ASSQITGSLTDTQY

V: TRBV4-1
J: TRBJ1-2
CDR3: ASSQGSGGNDGYT

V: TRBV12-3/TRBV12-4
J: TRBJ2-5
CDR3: ASSALAGTGIQETQY

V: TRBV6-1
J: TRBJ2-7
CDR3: ASSEASWGPTVYEQY

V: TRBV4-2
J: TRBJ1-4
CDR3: ASSQGGQDNEKLF

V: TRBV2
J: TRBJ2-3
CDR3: ASSELTPGDTQY

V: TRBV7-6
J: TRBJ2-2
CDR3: ASSSSTGELF

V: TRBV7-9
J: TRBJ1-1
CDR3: ASSLPIDGGPEAF

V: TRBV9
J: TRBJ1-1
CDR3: ASSVAHTPHPDTEAF

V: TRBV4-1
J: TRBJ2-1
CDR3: ASSQERGAGNEQF

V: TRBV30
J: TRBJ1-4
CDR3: AVESTNEKLF

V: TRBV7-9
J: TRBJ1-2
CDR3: ASSRGGRGQDGYT

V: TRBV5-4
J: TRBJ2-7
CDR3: ASSLRGGSEQY

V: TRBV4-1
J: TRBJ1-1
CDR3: ASSQGMNTEAF

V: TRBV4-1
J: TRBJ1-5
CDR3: ASSHADRGPLGNQPQH

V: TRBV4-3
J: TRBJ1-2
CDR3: ASSQHGREIYGYT

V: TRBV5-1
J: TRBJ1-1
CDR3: ASSIGQGMNTEAF

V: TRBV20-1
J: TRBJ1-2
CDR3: SASTNRDRGRWGNYGYT

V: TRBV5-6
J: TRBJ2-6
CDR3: ASKEGPPSGANVLT

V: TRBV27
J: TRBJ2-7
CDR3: ASTKGTGLFSYEQY

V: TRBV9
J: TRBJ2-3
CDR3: ASSGLAGQGADTQY

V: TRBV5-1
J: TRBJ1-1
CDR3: ASSSFWGNTEAF

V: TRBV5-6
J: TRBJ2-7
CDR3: ASLETGTGNYEQY